These T cell receptor beta chains were read from a single sample in a study of identical twins. TCRdb recomputed calls from the 5' RACE reads with MiXCR, one row per CDR3 protein. The sample yields fewer than 500,000 distinct CDR3 sequences, less than 25% seen once. This sample was shared with a second study, whose subject was T cells expressing NK-cell markers.

Material: CD4+ T cells sorted from blood. These receptors all stem from a woman under 30 in good health. The CDR3 runs from the conserved cysteine through the conserved F or W. Each record gives: J gene, clone size, V gene, D gene, CDR3 protein, CDR3 DNA. A D gene is named only where the DNA matches it firmly. A clone size is listed for some rows: how often the clone was seen (once, few, many), or a class if it is expanded.

>TRBJ2-5|NA|TRBV15|NA
CATATGTQETQYF
TGTGCCACAGCGACAGGAACCCAAGAGACCCAGTACTTC
>TRBJ2-3|many|TRBV6-4|NA
CASGDGVTDTQYF
TGTGCCAGCGGCGATGGGGTGACAGATACGCAGTATTTT
>TRBJ2-7|few|TRBV5-1|TRBD2
CASSPGLAGSGPHEQYF
TGCGCCAGCAGCCCTGGACTAGCGGGATCAGGTCCCCACGAGCAGTACTTC
>TRBJ1-1|NA|TRBV7-6|NA
CASSLRGGDTEAFF
TGTGCCAGCAGCCTTCGCGGAGGGGACACTGAAGCTTTCTTT
>TRBJ2-7|few|TRBV20-1|NA
CSVQGTPTYEQYF
TGCAGCGTCCAAGGGACTCCAACTTACGAGCAGTACTTC
>TRBJ1-3|many|TRBV5-1|NA
CASSLQAGPSGNTIYF
TGCGCCAGCAGCTTGCAGGCAGGGCCCTCTGGAAACACCATATATTTT
>TRBJ2-3|few|TRBV7-7|TRBD1
CASSLGTEGDTQYF
TGTGCCAGCAGCTTGGGGACAGAAGGGGATACGCAGTATTTT
>TRBJ1-2|NA|TRBV15|NA
CATSRNLQDYGYTF
TGTGCCACCAGCAGAAACCTTCAGGACTATGGCTACACCTTC
>TRBJ2-7|NA|TRBV6-5|NA
CASSYSSPALSTGKQYF
TGTGCCAGCAGTTACTCGTCGCCAGCGCTCTCTACGGGGAAGCAGTACTTC
>TRBJ2-2|few|TRBV4-3|TRBD1
CASSRERTGANTGELFF
TGCGCCAGCAGCCGAGAAAGGACAGGGGCAAACACCGGGGAGCTGTTTTTT
>TRBJ2-1|NA|TRBV11-2|TRBD2
CASSLDGEGLEQFF
TGTGCCAGCAGCTTAGATGGGGAGGGATTGGAGCAGTTCTTC
>TRBJ2-2|NA|TRBV10-3|TRBD2
CATGEGTGELSF
TGTGCCACCGGGGAGGGGACCGGGGAGCTGTCTTTT
>TRBJ1-1|few|TRBV20-1|NA
CSARVNMNTEAFF
TGCAGTGCTAGGGTGAATATGAACACTGAAGCTTTCTTT
>TRBJ2-1|few|TRBV7-8|TRBD2
CASSLPGLARANNEQFF
TGTGCCAGCAGCTTACCCGGACTAGCTCGGGCGAACAATGAGCAGTTCTTC
>TRBJ2-3|NA|TRBV12-3/TRBV12-4|NA
CASTSQASGTDTQYF
TGTGCCAGCACCTCACAGGCTAGCGGCACAGATACGCAGTATTTT
>TRBJ2-7|NA|TRBV9|NA
CASSPEMWGGKQYF
TGTGCCAGCAGCCCGGAGATGTGGGGTGGGAAGCAGTACTTC
>TRBJ1-2|few|TRBV7-2|TRBD1
CASSGQGSDGYTF
TGTGCCAGCAGCGGACAGGGTTCCGATGGCTACACCTTC
>TRBJ2-1|few|TRBV2|TRBD1
CASSAGTASYNEQFF
TGTGCCAGCAGTGCCGGGACAGCGTCCTACAATGAGCAGTTCTTC
>TRBJ1-1|NA|TRBV12-3/TRBV12-4|NA
CASSPDLRGVGTEAFF
TGTGCCAGCAGCCCAGACCTCAGGGGAGTGGGCACTGAAGCTTTCTTT
>TRBJ2-5|NA|TRBV20-1|TRBD2
CSARDLLAGGQFQETQYF
TGCAGTGCTAGAGATCTTCTAGCGGGGGGACAATTCCAAGAGACCCAGTACTTC
>TRBJ2-5|few|TRBV5-1|NA
CASSSGLEETQYF
TGCGCCAGCTCATCAGGGTTAGAAGAGACCCAGTACTTC
>TRBJ1-5|few|TRBV20-1|NA
CSAQRRPNQPQHF
TGCAGTGCGCAAAGACGGCCCAATCAGCCCCAGCATTTT
>TRBJ2-3|few|TRBV28|NA
CASSPLARTRTDTQYF
TGTGCCAGCAGTCCGCTAGCGCGGACCCGCACAGATACGCAGTATTTT
>TRBJ2-1|few|TRBV12-3/TRBV12-4|TRBD2
CASSPWRGRPTNYNEQFF
TGTGCCAGCAGTCCTTGGCGGGGGAGACCGACTAATTACAATGAGCAGTTCTTC
>TRBJ2-3|few|TRBV29-1|TRBD2
CSAQWGGTQYF
TGCAGCGCCCAATGGGGGGGTACGCAGTATTTT
>TRBJ1-2|few|TRBV3-1|NA
CASSQGNFYGYTF
TGTGCCAGCAGCCAGGGCAACTTCTATGGCTACACCTTC
>TRBJ2-5|NA|TRBV10-3|TRBD1
CAIGRQGKLRETQYF
TGTGCCATCGGTAGACAGGGGAAACTGAGGGAGACCCAGTACTTC
>TRBJ2-6|NA|TRBV27|NA
CASSLETDWTGANVLTF
TGTGCCAGCAGTTTAGAAACAGACTGGACTGGGGCCAACGTCCTGACTTTC
>TRBJ1-1|few|TRBV10-3|TRBD1
CAISTGGHTEAFF
TGTGCCATCAGTACAGGGGGTCACACTGAAGCTTTCTTT
>TRBJ2-3|NA|TRBV5-1|NA
CASSLAVGPLSTDTQYF
TGCGCCAGCAGCTTGGCCGTAGGCCCACTTAGCACAGATACGCAGTATTTT
>TRBJ2-7|few|TRBV19|NA
CASSMEDRYEQYF
TGTGCCAGTAGTATGGAGGACAGATACGAGCAGTACTTC
>TRBJ1-4|NA|TRBV19|NA
CASSPLDTTNEKLFF
TGTGCCAGTAGTCCTCTAGATACAACTAATGAAAAACTGTTTTTT
>TRBJ1-1|NA|TRBV25-1|NA
CASRARGNTEAFF
TGTGCCAGCAGAGCGAGGGGTAACACTGAAGCTTTCTTT
>TRBJ2-7|NA|TRBV5-1|TRBD1
CASSTGTGGQYEQYF
TGCGCCAGCAGCACTGGGACAGGGGGCCAGTACGAGCAGTACTTC
>TRBJ2-1|many|TRBV14|TRBD2
CASSQGTSGSHNEQFF
TGTGCCAGCAGCCAGGGGACTAGCGGTAGCCACAATGAGCAGTTCTTC
>TRBJ2-5|few|TRBV6-5|NA
CASSSSGQQETQYF
TGTGCCAGCAGTTCAAGCGGTCAGCAAGAGACCCAGTACTTC
>TRBJ1-1|NA|TRBV5-1|NA
CASTQGTPNTEAFF
TGCGCCAGCACCCAGGGGACCCCGAACACTGAAGCTTTCTTT
>TRBJ1-6|once|TRBV6-2/TRBV6-3|NA
CASSYGRISPLHF
TGTGCCAGCAGTTACGGGAGGATTTCACCCCTCCACTTT
>TRBJ2-3|NA|TRBV5-1|TRBD1
CASSLEWGQGPTDTQYF
TGCGCCAGCAGCTTGGAGTGGGGACAGGGTCCCACAGATACGCAGTATTTT
>TRBJ2-7|few|TRBV12-3/TRBV12-4|NA
CASSFNQPGLDEQYF
TGTGCCAGCAGTTTTAATCAACCGGGGTTGGACGAGCAGTACTTC
>TRBJ1-1|few|TRBV5-1|NA
CASTGWENTEAFF
TGCGCCAGCACCGGTTGGGAGAACACTGAAGCTTTCTTT
>TRBJ1-1|few|TRBV12-3/TRBV12-4|NA
CASTLEGGMNTEAFF
TGTGCCAGCACTCTTGAAGGGGGAATGAACACTGAAGCTTTCTTT
>TRBJ2-7|NA|TRBV7-2|NA
CASSPGGGSSSSYEQYF
TGTGCCAGCAGCCCGGGGGGCGGGTCGTCGAGCTCCTACGAGCAGTACTTC
>TRBJ2-2|NA|TRBV9|NA
CASSVTGTKTGELFF
TGTGCCAGCAGCGTTACAGGGACTAAGACCGGGGAGCTGTTTTTT
>TRBJ1-5|few|TRBV29-1|TRBD1
CSVTLSTGLNQPQHF
TGCAGCGTCACCCTGTCGACAGGGCTGAATCAGCCCCAGCATTTT
>TRBJ1-1|once|TRBV5-1|NA
CASSGPGGVEAFF
TGCGCCAGCAGCGGCCCCGGGGGAGTGGAAGCTTTCTTT
>TRBJ2-1|few|TRBV29-1|NA
CSARTVDEQFF
TGCAGCGCCCGGACTGTGGATGAGCAGTTCTTC
>TRBJ2-1|NA|TRBV11-2|TRBD2
CASSLERTSGPYNEQFF
TGTGCCAGCAGCTTAGAGCGGACTAGCGGGCCCTACAATGAGCAGTTCTTC
>TRBJ1-6|many|TRBV27|NA
CASSLEGLLYNSPLHF
TGTGCCAGCAGTTTAGAGGGATTACTCTATAATTCACCCCTCCACTTT
>TRBJ2-7|few|TRBV3-1|TRBD1
CASSQFRDRAYEQYF
TGTGCCAGCAGCCAATTCCGGGACAGAGCCTACGAGCAGTACTTC
>TRBJ2-7|few|TRBV7-8|NA
CASRDRTESYEQYF
TGTGCCAGCAGGGATCGGACGGAGTCCTACGAGCAGTACTTC
>TRBJ2-1|few|TRBV10-3|NA
CAILEGLTYNEQFF
TGTGCCATCCTAGAAGGACTTACCTACAATGAGCAGTTCTTC
>TRBJ2-2|once|TRBV12-3/TRBV12-4|TRBD2
CASSLRAGGNTGELFF
TGTGCCAGCAGTTTACGAGCGGGGGGGAACACCGGGGAGCTGTTTTTT
>TRBJ2-3|NA|TRBV5-1|TRBD2
CASSPPLAASTDTQYF
TGCGCCAGCAGCCCCCCCCTAGCGGCTAGCACAGATACGCAGTATTTT
>TRBJ2-1|few|TRBV14|NA
CASSQDRGNEQFF
TGTGCCAGCAGCCAAGACAGGGGCAATGAGCAGTTCTTC
>TRBJ2-3|NA|TRBV20-1|NA
CSARAVPQDTQYF
TGCAGTGCCAGAGCGGTTCCTCAAGATACGCAGTATTTT
>TRBJ1-1|NA|TRBV4-1|NA
CASSQDQSRRNTEAFF
TGCGCCAGCAGCCAAGATCAGTCCCGGAGGAACACTGAAGCTTTCTTT
>TRBJ2-7|few|TRBV7-2|NA
CASSLWDPREQYF
TGTGCCAGCAGCTTATGGGACCCCAGGGAGCAGTACTTC
>TRBJ2-7|few|TRBV20-1|NA
CSARGRVGLKNEQYF
TGCAGTGCTAGAGGGCGAGTTGGTTTGAAGAACGAGCAGTACTTC